This entry is about one T cell receptor beta chain. Its cognate antigen is unknown. V lost 5 bases, J lost 4 bases, and 4 bases stayed unmatched. CDR1 and CDR2 from the germline V gene are SGHNT and YENEEA. This CDR3 is built from 13 residues. This sample was included in a study of memory CD4+ T cells and cytomegalovirus serostatus. General study points: Repertoires predicted CMV serostatus with median bootstrapped AUC of approximately 0.94.

Single viable CD3+CD4+CD8-CD45RO+ cells were sorted as the memory CD4+ T cells. Assay: immunoSEQ multiplex PCR; the TCRdb copy retains only in-frame clones and omits some. Of some 45,000 clones in the sample, roughly 80% were seen once. The TCR was taken from an adult in good health and CMV-seropositive. This chain connects TRBV11-3 to TRBJ2-5, with 7 bases fitting TRBD2. Material for sequencing was memory CD4+ T cells from blood. DNA for the CDR3: TGTGCCAGCAGCCCTAGCGGACGAGAGACCCAGTACTTC. It specifies CASSPSGRETQYF.